One and the same sample provided the 30 T cell receptor beta chains below, sequenced in a study of molecular identifiers for immune sequencing clone quantification. TCRdb re-derived calls from the PCR reads in MiXCR, one entry per CDR3 protein. The data contain about 640,000 distinct CDR3 sequences, about 20% of them singletons. The sequenced sample consisted of naive CD8+ T cells from blood, with Jurkat cell RNA spiked in. Subset: FACS-sorted CD8+CD4-CCR7+CD45RA+ naive T cells. All receptors derive from a human donor in good health. Some libraries in this study had Jurkat cell RNA spiked in.

The genes are TRBV6-2 or TRBV6-3 and TRBJ2-1; D gene unclear. The CDR3 is made up of 14 amino acids. Germline V lookup: CDR1 MNHEY, CDR2 SVGEGT. V was cut by 5 bases and J by 7 bases, with 15 bases left in between. The CDR3 loop is CASSHVSQGNEQFF. CDR3 nucleotides: TGTGCCAGCAGTCACGTTTCCCAAGGGAATGAGCAGTTCTTC.

Regarding this clonotype: One end of the junction is discordant with germline, which a read error may explain. The rearrangement links TRBV20-1 to TRBJ2-2, with a tentative D call TRBD2 (5 bases). Germline values: CDR1 DFQATT, CDR2 SNEGSKA (reference sequence). There are 15 residues in the CDR3. The CDR3 reads CSARALNTSTGEPFF. The CDR3 coding sequence is TGCAGTGCTAGAGCTTTAAATACGAGCACCGGGGAGCCGTTTTTT.

This clonotype has ten or more counts. For the CDR3, the DNA is TGTGCCAGCAGTTACGGTGCTCTACAGATGAACACTGAAGCTTTCTTT. This encodes CASSYGALQMNTEAFF. This rearrangement joins TRBV6-2 or TRBV6-3 to TRBJ1-1; D ambiguous. V was trimmed by 2 bases and J by 0 bases, leaving 13 bases between them. Germline assignment: CDR1 MNHEY and CDR2 SVGEGT. The CDR3 is 16 residues long.

This clonotype was seen repeatedly, ten times or more. The chain recombines TRBV15 with TRBJ2-5; the match to TRBD2 covers 12 bases. The CDR3 totals 16 residues. J lost 4 bases, V lost 7 bases, and 10 bases had no gene match. Germline assignment: CDR1 LNHNV and CDR2 YYDKDF (reference sequence). CDR3 region: CATMSSASGGAETQYF. The CDR3 DNA is TGTGCCACCATGAGTTCGGCTAGCGGGGGGGCAGAGACCCAGTACTTC.

This clonotype showed up many times. The V call is TRBV29-1, the J call TRBJ2-7, with 10 nucleotides matching TRBD1. Germline V gives CDR1 SQVTM, CDR2 ANQGSEA. This CDR3 spans 13 amino acids. V lost 6 bases and J lost 2; bases outside the gene matches: 4. The CDR3, as DNA: TGCAGCGTGCAAGGACAGGGGGCCTACGAGCAGTACTTC. As protein: CSVQGQGAYEQYF.

V and J are TRBV4-3 and TRBJ2-5; 8 positions agree with TRBD2. The ends lost 1 base at V and 5 bases at J; junction bases unmatched: 6. From germline, CDR1 is LGHNA and CDR2 YSLEER. This CDR3 region has 15 residues. CDR3 region: CASSQGSGTRETQYF. CDR3 coding DNA: TGCGCCAGCAGCCAAGGCTCCGGGACTAGGGAGACCCAGTACTTC.

A remark on this clonotype: This may arise from a read error, as a much more abundant clone is one base away. V is TRBV15 and J is TRBJ2-7; no firm D call. Germline V CDR1 and CDR2: LNHNV, YYDKDF (reference sequence). Trimming stripped 3 bases from V and 5 bases from J, with 11 bases between. The CDR3 loop spans 13 amino acids. The DNA of the CDR3 is TGTGCCACCAGCAGGGAGAGAGCCCACGAGCAGTACTTC. This encodes CATSRERAHEQYF.

This clonotype was counted ten times or more. The rearrangement uses TRBV12-5 and TRBJ2-2; D call uncertain. V was shortened by 6 bases and J by 1 base, with 15 bases between the two germline ends. This CDR3 contains 16 residues. The V gene's germline CDR1 is LGHNT and CDR2 FRNRAP. The CDR3 spells CASGPQSGENTGELFF. The CDR3, as DNA: TGTGCTAGTGGCCCCCAGTCTGGGGAGAACACCGGGGAGCTGTTTTTT.

In this sample, this clonotype turned up many times. V usage is TRBV15 and J usage is TRBJ1-5; D might be TRBD1 (6 bases). Per the germline V gene, CDR1 is LNHNV and CDR2 is YYDKDF (reference sequence). The CDR3 has 15 amino acids. Trimming took off 1 base at V and 4 bases at J, with 11 bases between the two ends. The CDR3 nucleotides read TGTGCCACCAGCAGAGCGGGACAAACAAATCAGCCCCAGCATTTT. This codes for CATSRAGQTNQPQHF.

This clonotype was detected once. The V call is TRBV27, the J call TRBJ2-1; the D gene is possibly TRBD2 (5 bases). Germline CDR1 MNHEY, CDR2 SMNVEV (reference sequence). Trimming left V 1 base short and J 2 bases short, with 15 bases between. The CDR3 is made up of 17 amino acids. CDR3 loop: CASSLFGSGCAYNEQFF. The CDR3 DNA is TGTGCCAGCAGTTTATTTGGTTCGGGGTGCGCCTACAATGAGCAGTTCTTC.

Comment on this clonotype: It differs at one base from a far larger clone, so likely a read error. J is TRBJ1-1 and V is TRBV12-3 or TRBV12-4; tentative D call: TRBD1 (6 bases). The CDR3 loop spans 12 amino acids. Between the trimmed V and J ends, which lost 5 bases and 8 bases, there was a span of 12 bases. The CDR3 reads CASSPDRIEAFF. DNA of the CDR3: TGTGCCAGCAGTCCTGACAGGATCGAAGCTTTCTTT.

This clonotype has a count of ten or more. The chain is built from TRBV14 and TRBJ1-3, with a tentative D call TRBD1 (5 bases). The germline V gene encodes CDR1 SGHDN and CDR2 FVKESK. This CDR3 region has 15 residues. Trimming cost V 1 base and J 0 bases, with 7 bases left between them. The CDR3 here is CASSQGQTSGNTIYF. The DNA of the CDR3 is TGTGCCAGCAGCCAAGGACAGACCTCTGGAAACACCATATATTTT. Combining the CDR3 with reference TRBV14 and TRBJ1-3 gives the whole variable domain EAGVTQFPSHSVIEKGQTVTLRCDPISGHDNLYWYRRVMGKEIKFLLHFVKESKQDESGMPNNRFLAERTGGTYSTLKVQPAELEDSGVYFCASSQGQTSGNTIYFGEGSWLTVV.

The V and J genes are TRBV27 and TRBJ1-1; 10 positions match TRBD1. Germline trimming cut 4 bases from V and 0 bases from J; bases unmatched to any gene: 5. The CDR3 runs to 16 residues. In germline, CDR1 is MNHEY, CDR2 SMNVEV (reference sequence). CDR3 sequence: CASSSRTGGMNTEAFF. CDR3 bases: TGTGCCAGCAGTTCCCGGACAGGGGGTATGAACACTGAAGCTTTCTTT.

V and J are TRBV19 and TRBJ1-2; tentative D call: TRBD1 (5 bases). Germline V CDR1 and CDR2: LNHDA, SQIVND (reference sequence). The germline V and J ends were trimmed by 6 bases and 6 bases, with 14 bases remaining between them. There are 13 residues in the CDR3. The CDR3 is CASRLTVAHGYTF. The CDR3 nucleotides are TGTGCCAGTAGGTTGACAGTTGCTCATGGCTACACCTTC.

This clonotype was counted ten times or more. The chain recombines TRBV10-2 with TRBJ2-2, with D hard to call. The length of the CDR3 is 11 residues. The germline V gene has CDR1 WSHSY and CDR2 SAAADI. The V end was cut by 8 bases, the J end by 6 bases, with 7 bases between. The CDR3 spells CASLYSGELFF. The CDR3 coding sequence is TGCGCCAGCCTGTATTCCGGGGAGCTGTTTTTT.

This clonotype was seen ten or more times. The V call is TRBV9, the J call TRBJ2-3, with D unresolved. Germline V gene sequence: CDR1 SGDLS, CDR2 YYNGEE. Trimming took 0 bases from V and 4 from J, leaving 12 bases between them. This CDR3 has 15 amino acids. The CDR3 is CASSVVGTVADTQYF. The CDR3 nucleotides read TGTGCCAGCAGCGTAGTTGGAACAGTCGCAGATACGCAGTATTTT.

The sample holds a few counts of this clonotype. The genes are TRBV29-1 and TRBJ1-1; tentative D call: TRBD1 (6 bases). Germline CDR1 and CDR2: SQVTM and ANQGSEA. The V and J ends lost 4 bases and 3 bases respectively, with 15 bases between them. There are 14 residues in the CDR3. CDR3 in DNA: TGCAGCGTTGGTTCGGGGGGCCTGGACACTGAAGCTTTCTTT. Translating gives CSVGSGGLDTEAFF.

The V call is TRBV24-1, the J call TRBJ2-5, with 7 bases fitting TRBD1. The CDR3 totals 14 residues. Germline V CDR1 and CDR2: KGHDR, SFDVKD. V lost 2 bases and J lost 5; bases outside the gene matches: 4. The CDR3 region is CATSDWDSHETQYF. CDR3 nucleotide sequence: TGTGCCACCAGTGATTGGGACAGTCATGAGACCCAGTACTTC.

The genes are TRBV19 and TRBJ2-3; TRBD2 might be the D (6 bases). Germline values: CDR1 LNHDA, CDR2 SQIVND (reference sequence). CDR3 length equals 13 residues. Trimming cost V 3 bases and J 14 bases, with 18 bases left between them. The CDR3 loop is CASSMVSASERYF. The CDR3 nucleotides are TGTGCCAGTAGTATGGTTTCGGCTAGCGAGAGGTATTTT.

This clonotype was counted ten times or more. The chain joins TRBV6-5 to TRBJ1-1; no firm D call. Germline V gene data show CDR1 as MNHEY and CDR2 as SVGAGI. The V gene lost 6 bases and the J gene lost 7 bases, with 12 bases spanning the gap. The CDR3 consists of 12 residues. This chain's CDR3 is CASRAASYEAFF. For the CDR3, the DNA is TGTGCCAGCAGGGCCGCATCGTATGAAGCTTTCTTT.

This clonotype occurred many times. The chain recombines TRBV4-3 with TRBJ2-7; TRBD2 is a possible D gene (6 bases). The CDR3 length is 16 residues. Germline V gene data show CDR1 as LGHNA and CDR2 as YSLEER. The germline V and J ends were trimmed by 1 base and 0 bases, with 13 bases remaining between them. The DNA of the CDR3 is TGCGCCAGCAGCCAAGGGTCGGGGGAGAGCTCCTACGAGCAGTACTTC. Translating gives CASSQGSGESSYEQYF.

This clonotype has a count of ten or more. The V call is TRBV28, the J call TRBJ1-5, with D possibly TRBD1 on 5 matching bases. The V gene's germline CDR1 is MDHEN and CDR2 SYDVKM. The CDR3 sequence is 16 residues long. Deletions cut 6 bases from V and 0 bases from J, with 15 bases between. The CDR3 is CASSPRDSYSNQPQHF. CDR3 in DNA: TGTGCCAGCAGCCCCCGTGACAGTTATAGCAATCAGCCCCAGCATTTT.

At least ten counts were recorded for this clonotype. The chain employs TRBV5-1 and TRBJ2-5; the D gene is possibly TRBD2 (5 bases). Per germline, CDR1 SGHRS and CDR2 YFSETQ. The CDR3 is made up of 16 amino acids. Between the trimmed V and J ends, which lost 0 bases and 1 base, there was a span of 13 bases. CDR3 coding DNA: TGCGCCAGCAGCTTGGGGCCCGGCGGGTCCCAAGAGACCCAGTACTTC. This translates into CASSLGPGGSQETQYF.

This clonotype came up many times. This sequence joins TRBV6-5 and TRBJ1-3; the D is unclear. The V and J ends lost 4 bases and 0 bases respectively, with 16 bases between them. The CDR3 extends over 17 amino acids. Germline lookup yields CDR1 MNHEY and CDR2 SVGAGI. CDR3 sequence reads: CASSSLGGRLSGNTIYF. CDR3 nucleotide sequence: TGTGCCAGCAGTTCGTTGGGTGGCAGGCTCTCTGGAAACACCATATATTTT.

There are many counts of this clonotype. The V call is TRBV20-1, the J call TRBJ2-3, with D perhaps TRBD1 (6 bases). CDR1 is DFQATT and CDR2 is SNEGSKA in the germline V gene (reference sequence). Trimming stripped 1 base from V and 0 bases from J, with 11 bases between. CDR3 length equals 15 residues. The CDR3 DNA reads TGCAGTGCTAGAGTTTGGGACAAGAGCACAGATACGCAGTATTTT. Encoded protein: CSARVWDKSTDTQYF.

To note about this clonotype: A much bigger clone sits one base away, suggesting this may be a read error. The chain links TRBV19 to TRBJ1-5; 8 bases align to TRBD1. CDR1 and CDR2 (germline): LNHDA, SQIVND (reference sequence). Germline trimming cut 11 bases from V and 6 bases from J; bases unmatched to any gene: 18. There are 16 residues in the CDR3. The CDR3 region is CAGNQRTGKYGQPQHF. The CDR3 DNA sequence: TGTGCCGGTAACCAGAGGACAGGGAAGTATGGTCAGCCCCAGCATTTT. Filled out from reference TRBV19 and TRBJ1-5, the complete variable domain reads DGGITQSPKYLFRKEGQNVTLSCEQNLNHDAMYWYRQDPGQGLRLIYYSQIVNDFQKGDIAEGYSVSREKKESFPLTVTSAQKNPTAFYLCAGNQRTGKYGQPQHFGDGTRLSIL.

This clonotype was found many times. The V gene is TRBV19, the J gene TRBJ2-1, with D possibly being TRBD1 or TRBD2 (6 bases each). Germline V gene lookup returns CDR1 LNHDA and CDR2 SQIVND (reference sequence). The CDR3 is 16 amino acids. Trimming left V 3 bases short and J 2 bases short, with 14 bases between. The CDR3 spells CASSIGGGSPYNEQFF. The CDR3 DNA reads TGTGCCAGTAGTATTGGAGGGGGTTCACCCTACAATGAGCAGTTCTTC. The entire variable domain, with the rest obtained from reference TRBV19 and TRBJ2-1, is as follows: DGGITQSPKYLFRKEGQNVTLSCEQNLNHDAMYWYRQDPGQGLRLIYYSQIVNDFQKGDIAEGYSVSREKKESFPLTVTSAQKNPTAFYLCASSIGGGSPYNEQFFGPGTRLTVL.

This clonotype was seen repeatedly, ten times or more. V is TRBV4-3 and J is TRBJ2-1, with TRBD2 identical over 13 bases. The CDR3 covers 15 residues. V shed 3 bases, J shed 9 bases, and the junction held 5 bases outside the gene matches. CDR1 and CDR2 (germline): LGHNA, YSLEER. DNA for the CDR3: TGCGCCAGCAGCCACGGACTAGCGGGAGTGGGTGAGCAGTTCTTC. This codes for CASSHGLAGVGEQFF.

This clonotype was counted many times. This chain connects TRBV29-1 to TRBJ2-7; D gene ambiguous. V was clipped by 5 bases and J by 0 bases, with 8 bases between them. There are 12 residues in the CDR3. Germline V gives CDR1 SQVTM, CDR2 ANQGSEA. CDR3 DNA sequence: TGCAGCGTTACCCTGGACTCCTACGAGCAGTACTTC. This translates into CSVTLDSYEQYF.

This clonotype was recorded a few times. V and J are TRBV28 and TRBJ1-1; TRBD1 aligns across 8 bases. The V gene end was trimmed by 3 bases and the J gene end by 5 bases; junction bases not matched to a gene: 11. Germline CDR1 MDHEN, CDR2 SYDVKM. This CDR3 has 16 residues. The CDR3 here is CASSFPVGQAWTEAFF. CDR3 nucleotides: TGTGCCAGCAGTTTCCCCGTGGGACAGGCGTGGACTGAAGCTTTCTTT.